In its sample, the clone carrying this T cell receptor beta chain was seen many times. This record belongs to a study of early T cells in non-severe SARS-CoV-2 infection. Germline loops: CDR1 DFQATT, CDR2 SNEGSKA (reference sequence). This CDR3 region has 12 residues. V was clipped by 7 bases and J by 6 bases; unmatched bases: 3. Each CDR3 protein gets one entry after TCRdb re-called the 5' RACE reads with MiXCR. The sample lists some 42,000 distinct CDR3 sequences, approximately 5.9% occurring once. V and J are TRBV20-1 and TRBJ2-1; TRBD2 agrees at 10 bases. The sample was whole blood, taken at baseline. The source is an adult who was a healthcare worker with PCR-confirmed SARS-CoV-2 infection or an uninfected control (not recorded which). The CDR3 bases are TGCAGTGTAGAGCGGGGGGGCAATGAGCAGTTCTTC. Encoded protein: CSVERGGNEQFF.